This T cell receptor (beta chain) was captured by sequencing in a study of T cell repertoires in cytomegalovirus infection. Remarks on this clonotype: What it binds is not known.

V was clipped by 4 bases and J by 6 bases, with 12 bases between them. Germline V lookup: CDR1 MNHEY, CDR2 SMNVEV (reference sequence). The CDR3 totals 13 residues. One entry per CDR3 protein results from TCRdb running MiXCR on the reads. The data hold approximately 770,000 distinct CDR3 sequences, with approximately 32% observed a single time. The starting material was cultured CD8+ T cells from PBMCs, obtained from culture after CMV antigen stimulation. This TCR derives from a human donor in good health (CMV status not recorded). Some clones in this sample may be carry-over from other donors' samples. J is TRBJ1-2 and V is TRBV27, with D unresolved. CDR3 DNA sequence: TGTGCCAGCAGTTCGACGCGGGTGCATGGCTACACCTTC. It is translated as CASSSTRVHGYTF.